These T cell receptor beta chains were read from a single sample in a study of blood T cells in healthy people across ages. TCRdb itself ran the 5' RACE reads through MiXCR, one entry per CDR3 protein. The profile shows 1.5 million to 2 million distinct CDR3 sequences, over 25% of them singletons. Sequenced: blood. The receptors here all came from a woman in her 30s in good health. Each CDR3 is given with its conserved first and last residue. A D gene is named only where the DNA matches it firmly. A row's size may be missing; if present it is once, few, many or a size class.

J,V,D,size,length,DNA,CDR3
TRBJ1-5,TRBV20-1,TRBD1,.,13,TGCAGTGCTAGAGGACAGGGGGGTCAGCCCCAGCATTTT,CSARGQGGQPQHF
TRBJ2-5,TRBV5-1,.,.,15,TGCGCCAGCAGCGGCGGCGGGACCCACAAAGAGACCCAGTACTTC,CASSGGGTHKETQYF
TRBJ2-7,TRBV27,.,.,13,TGTGCCAGCAGTTTCTCAGCCTTCTACGAGCAGTACTTC,CASSFSAFYEQYF
TRBJ2-3,TRBV7-2,.,.,18,TGTGCCAGCAGCTTAGACGACCTAAAGCGGTTCCCTCTAGATACGCAGTATTTT,CASSLDDLKRFPLDTQYF
TRBJ1-2,TRBV20-1,.,many,12,TGCAGTGCGATAAGACAGTCCTATGGCTACACCTTC,CSAIRQSYGYTF
TRBJ2-7,TRBV12-3/TRBV12-4,TRBD1,.,15,TGTGCCAGCAGTCATGCCGGGACAGGGGGCGTAGAGCAGTACTTC,CASSHAGTGGVEQYF
TRBJ2-3,TRBV20-1,TRBD2,few,15,TGCAGTGCGCCGACTAGCGGGAGTTCTACAGATACGCAGTATTTT,CSAPTSGSSTDTQYF
TRBJ1-1,TRBV7-2,TRBD1,.,15,TGTGCCAGCATCATGGGAAACAGGGGGAACACTGAAGCTTTCTTT,CASIMGNRGNTEAFF
TRBJ2-1,TRBV30,.,.,12,TGTGCCTGGAGTGGGGGTGGAGATGAGCAGTTCTTC,CAWSGGGDEQFF
TRBJ2-1,TRBV29-1,TRBD2,.,11,TGCAGCGTCACCACTAGCGGTGAGCAGTTCTTC,CSVTTSGEQFF
TRBJ1-5,TRBV20-1,.,.,12,TGCAGCGTTCTCGAAAGCAATCAGCCCCAGCATTTT,CSVLESNQPQHF
TRBJ1-1,TRBV7-2,.,few,16,TGTGCCAGCAGCTTAGAACAGGGTCCCATGAACACTGAAGCTTTCTTT,CASSLEQGPMNTEAFF
TRBJ2-6,TRBV24-1,.,.,15,TGTGCCACCAGTGCTGGGGGATCTGGGGCCAACGTCCTGACTTTC,CATSAGGSGANVLTF
TRBJ2-1,TRBV20-1,TRBD1,.,16,TGCAGTGCTAGAGATCTGAGGGGACAGGGGGGCGATGAGCAGTTCTTC,CSARDLRGQGGDEQFF
TRBJ2-5,TRBV7-6,TRBD2,.,17,TGTGCCAGCAGCCCGAGACGGCTAGCGGGAGTCGAAGAGACCCAGTACTTC,CASSPRRLAGVEETQYF
TRBJ2-5,TRBV7-2,TRBD1,few,15,TGTGCCAGCAGCCAAACAGGGGTATGGCAAGAGACCCAGTACTTC,CASSQTGVWQETQYF
TRBJ2-6,TRBV2,.,.,20,TGTGCCACCGGAGGAGGGCCCTCGGGAGTTGCGAGCTCTGGGGCCAACGTCCTGACTTTC,CATGGGPSGVASSGANVLTF
TRBJ1-5,TRBV27,.,.,14,TGTGCCAGCATCGTCACCCATAGCAATCAGCCCCAGCATTTT,CASIVTHSNQPQHF
TRBJ2-7,TRBV28,.,.,16,TGTGCCAGCAGGGGCCGGAGTGGCTCTAGCTCCTACGAGCAGTACTTC,CASRGRSGSSSYEQYF
TRBJ1-6,TRBV20-1,TRBD1,many,15,TGCAGTGCTAGAGGCGGACAGGGCGATAATTCACCCCTCCACTTT,CSARGGQGDNSPLHF
TRBJ2-1,TRBV20-1,TRBD2,few,16,TGCAGTGCCAAGCTATGGACTAGCGGGTCCTACAATGAGCAGTTCTTC,CSAKLWTSGSYNEQFF
TRBJ2-1,TRBV7-3,TRBD1,few,15,TGTGCCAGCAGCTCACAGGGGGGCGGCTACAATGAGCAGTTCTTC,CASSSQGGGYNEQFF
TRBJ2-7,TRBV29-1,.,few,13,TGCAGCGCCGGAGCTCGAGGACTATACGAGCAGTACTTC,CSAGARGLYEQYF
TRBJ1-1,TRBV3-1,TRBD1,.,13,TGTGTCAGCAGCCTTGGACAGGCCACTGAAGCTTTCTTT,CVSSLGQATEAFF
TRBJ2-1,TRBV7-9,.,.,14,TGTGTCAGCAGCTCATCGACGGACGGGAATGAGCAGTTCTTC,CVSSSSTDGNEQFF
TRBJ1-2,TRBV10-2,.,.,13,TGCGCCAGCAGGGCCAGGGGAGAGGATGGCTACACCTTC,CASRARGEDGYTF
TRBJ2-5,TRBV2,TRBD2,.,15,TGTGCCAGCAGTGAAGACCCTAGCGGGGGAGAGACCCAGTACTTC,CASSEDPSGGETQYF
TRBJ2-5,TRBV20-1,.,many,12,TGCAGTGCTAGAGACCCCCCAGAGACCCAGTACTTC,CSARDPPETQYF
TRBJ2-5,TRBV20-1,.,.,12,TGCAGTGCTCCAGAGTTTCAAGAGACCCAGTACTTC,CSAPEFQETQYF
TRBJ1-6,TRBV12-3/TRBV12-4,.,many,13,TGTGCCAGCACCCAGGGTAGTAATTCACCCCTCCACTTT,CASTQGSNSPLHF
TRBJ2-3,TRBV9,.,many,13,TGTGCCAGCAGCGGGACTAGCACAGATACGCAGTATTTT,CASSGTSTDTQYF
TRBJ1-1,TRBV6-5,.,few,14,TGTGCCAGCAGTTTACAGGCCATGAACACTGAAGCTTTCTTT,CASSLQAMNTEAFF
TRBJ1-1,TRBV10-3,.,.,14,TGTGCCATCAGTGAGGGACCAGCTGTAGAGGAAGCTTTCTTT,CAISEGPAVEEAFF
TRBJ2-3,TRBV10-3,.,many,14,TGTGCCATCAACTCCGGGCAGGTGGAAGATACGCAGTATTTT,CAINSGQVEDTQYF
TRBJ2-3,TRBV20-1,.,.,12,TGCAGTGCTCCGAGGTTGGCAGATACGCAGTATTTT,CSAPRLADTQYF
TRBJ1-1,TRBV5-5,.,.,14,TGTGCCAGCAGCACTCCCGACCCGGTCGCTGAAGCTTTCTTT,CASSTPDPVAEAFF
TRBJ1-2,TRBV3-1,.,.,13,TGTGCCAGCAGCCATCAGGGCACAAATGGCTACACCTTC,CASSHQGTNGYTF
TRBJ1-2,TRBV12-5,.,.,13,TGTGTTAGTGGTTTGGGCGGGAGGCATGGCTACACCTTC,CVSGLGGRHGYTF
TRBJ1-5,TRBV6-5,TRBD1,.,15,TGTGCCAGCAGGTCAGACTGGTACAGGGGGCAGCCCCAGCATTTT,CASRSDWYRGQPQHF
TRBJ2-7,TRBV20-1,.,.,13,TGCAGTGCTAGAGACCCGACACTCTACGAGCAGTACTTC,CSARDPTLYEQYF
TRBJ2-3,TRBV29-1,.,few,13,TGCAGCGTTGCTCAGGGTAGCACAGATACGCAGTATTTT,CSVAQGSTDTQYF
TRBJ2-3,TRBV5-6,TRBD1,few,15,TGTGCCAGCAGCTTCAGGACAGGGGTCAGCGATACGCAGTATTTT,CASSFRTGVSDTQYF
TRBJ1-2,TRBV6-6,.,.,12,TGTGCCTGCGGGGAGCGTTACTATGGCTACACCTTC,CACGERYYGYTF
TRBJ2-5,TRBV11-2,.,.,12,TGTGCCAGTAGCTGGACGTGGGAGACCCAGTACTTC,CASSWTWETQYF
TRBJ2-5,TRBV29-1,.,few,13,TGCAGCGTTAAAGGCTCCCTCCAAGAGACCCAGTACTTC,CSVKGSLQETQYF
TRBJ1-4,TRBV11-2,TRBD1,.,16,TGTGCCAGCAGCATAGGACAGGGGTTCGCTAATGAAAAACTGTTTTTT,CASSIGQGFANEKLFF
TRBJ1-3,TRBV5-1,.,.,16,TGCGCCAGCAGTGGCCCTGCCGGAGGGACTGGAAACACCATATATTTT,CASSGPAGGTGNTIYF
TRBJ1-4,TRBV19,.,.,16,TGTGCCAGTAGCCCTATGGGGAACTCCATAAGGGAAAAACTGTTTTTT,CASSPMGNSIREKLFF
TRBJ2-2,TRBV4-2,.,.,15,TGTGCCAGCAGCCAAGATCGAAGGAGCACCGGGGAGCTGTTTTTT,CASSQDRRSTGELFF
TRBJ2-7,TRBV20-1,TRBD2,few,16,TGCAGTGCACAACGGCTAGCGGGAGGCTCCTACAATGAGCAGTACTTC,CSAQRLAGGSYNEQYF
TRBJ2-7,TRBV30,.,.,13,TGTGCCTGGAGGGACGGGGGAACCTACGAGCAGTACTTC,CAWRDGGTYEQYF
TRBJ2-7,TRBV10-3,TRBD1,many,15,TGTGCCATCAGACGGGAGGGACAGGGGGCTTACGAGCAGTACTTC,CAIRREGQGAYEQYF
TRBJ2-1,TRBV5-1,TRBD2,.,15,TGCGCCAGCAGCGGCGGGGGGGCGGACAGTAATGAGCAGTTCTTC,CASSGGGADSNEQFF
TRBJ2-3,TRBV14,.,few,15,TGTGCCAGCAGCCAAGATGTAGGGGTCACAGATACGCAGTATTTT,CASSQDVGVTDTQYF
TRBJ2-2,TRBV9,.,few,18,TGTGCCAGCAGCGTAGATCCACGGCTAGCCGGAAACACCGGGGAGCTGTTTTTT,CASSVDPRLAGNTGELFF